A selection of T cell receptor beta chains follows, all from one sample in a study of cytomegalovirus exposure and HLA in healthy donors. Repertoires were generated with immunoSEQ multiplex PCR, while TCRdb's copy carries only in-frame clones and drops some. The data hold roughly 330,000 clones, with around 90% observed a single time. The sequenced sample consisted of PBMCs. These receptors were obtained from a woman in her twenties or thirties in good health and CMV-seropositive. The CDR3 runs from the conserved cysteine through the conserved F or W. The order of the fields is CDR3 DNA, CDR3 protein, J gene, clone size, D gene, V gene. The D gene is left open where the match is weak. The size of a clone is reported for some rows only, either as once, few or many, or as a class for expanded clones.

cdr3_nt: TGTGCCAGCAGTTCCCCCGGATGGTCCTACAATGAGCAGTTCTTC; cdr3_aa: CASSSPGWSYNEQFF; j_call: TRBJ2-1; clone_size: -; d_call: -; v_call: TRBV6-5
cdr3_nt: TGTGCCAGCAGCCCACTCGTCTCGGATGGCTACACCTTC; cdr3_aa: CASSPLVSDGYTF; j_call: TRBJ1-2; clone_size: -; d_call: -; v_call: TRBV2
cdr3_nt: TGCAGCGTTTTGCCTACCCTAGCGGGGGGCGTCGCTCCCGGGGAGCTGTTTTTT; cdr3_aa: CSVLPTLAGGVAPGELFF; j_call: TRBJ2-2; clone_size: -; d_call: TRBD2; v_call: TRBV29-1
cdr3_nt: TGTGCCAGCAGCTTGGAGCCCTTCGGATTGAGCGGAGTGGGCAATGAGCAGTTCTTC; cdr3_aa: CASSLEPFGLSGVGNEQFF; j_call: TRBJ2-1; clone_size: -; d_call: -; v_call: TRBV5-4
cdr3_nt: TGTGCCACCAGCAGAGATTTTGAGGTGAACACTGAAGCTTTCTTT; cdr3_aa: CATSRDFEVNTEAFF; j_call: TRBJ1-1; clone_size: -; d_call: -; v_call: TRBV15
cdr3_nt: TGTGCCAGCAGTTTACTACCCAGGGTTACCGGGGAGCTGTTTTTT; cdr3_aa: CASSLLPRVTGELFF; j_call: TRBJ2-2; clone_size: -; d_call: -; v_call: TRBV27
cdr3_nt: TGTGCCAGCAGCGTAGAAGGACAATACAATGAGCAGTTCTTC; cdr3_aa: CASSVEGQYNEQFF; j_call: TRBJ2-1; clone_size: -; d_call: -; v_call: TRBV9
cdr3_nt: TGCGCCAGCAGCCAAGAGATCCTTGGGATGAGCTCCTACGAGCAGTACTTC; cdr3_aa: CASSQEILGMSSYEQYF; j_call: TRBJ2-7; clone_size: -; d_call: -; v_call: TRBV4-1
cdr3_nt: TGTGCCAGCAGCTTTGGGACAGGTACCTACGAGCAGTACTTC; cdr3_aa: CASSFGTGTYEQYF; j_call: TRBJ2-7; clone_size: -; d_call: TRBD1; v_call: TRBV11-2
cdr3_nt: TGTGCCAGCAGCTGGGGTACCGGGGAGCTGTTTTTT; cdr3_aa: CASSWGTGELFF; j_call: TRBJ2-2; clone_size: once; d_call: -; v_call: TRBV7-9
cdr3_nt: TGTGCCAGCAGCGGGAGCGCGAACACCGGGGAGCTGTTTTTT; cdr3_aa: CASSGSANTGELFF; j_call: TRBJ2-2; clone_size: -; d_call: -; v_call: TRBV9
cdr3_nt: TGTGCCAGCAGTTTATCGCGGGGCACAGATACGCAGTATTTT; cdr3_aa: CASSLSRGTDTQYF; j_call: TRBJ2-3; clone_size: once; d_call: -; v_call: TRBV27
cdr3_nt: TGTGCCAGCAGCGCCGGCCTACTAGCGGGGAGCTACGAGCAGTACTTC; cdr3_aa: CASSAGLLAGSYEQYF; j_call: TRBJ2-7; clone_size: -; d_call: TRBD2; v_call: TRBV9
cdr3_nt: TGTGCCAGTACGGGGGAGGGACCCTCCTACAATGAGCAGTTCTTC; cdr3_aa: CASTGEGPSYNEQFF; j_call: TRBJ2-1; clone_size: -; d_call: TRBD2; v_call: TRBV27
cdr3_nt: TGTGCCAGCAGTGAGGGGATTGGCTACACCTTC; cdr3_aa: CASSEGIGYTF; j_call: TRBJ1-2; clone_size: many; d_call: -; v_call: TRBV6-1
cdr3_nt: TGTGCCAGCAGTTACACTCGGTCCGGCGAGCAGTACTTC; cdr3_aa: CASSYTRSGEQYF; j_call: TRBJ2-7; clone_size: once; d_call: -; v_call: TRBV6-6
cdr3_nt: TGTGCCAGCAGTATGTCGTCGAGCGGTTCCTACGAGCAGTACTTC; cdr3_aa: CASSMSSSGSYEQYF; j_call: TRBJ2-7; clone_size: once; d_call: -; v_call: TRBV28
cdr3_nt: TGTGCCAGCAGCTCGTCGCCAGCGGGAGTCCGAGATACGCAGTATTTT; cdr3_aa: CASSSSPAGVRDTQYF; j_call: TRBJ2-3; clone_size: -; d_call: TRBD2; v_call: TRBV11-2
cdr3_nt: TGTGCCAGCAGGTGGGGGCATTACGAGCAGTACTTC; cdr3_aa: CASRWGHYEQYF; j_call: TRBJ2-7; clone_size: -; d_call: -; v_call: TRBV7-6
cdr3_nt: TGTGCCAGCAGCGAAACAGGGACGAACACTGAAGCTTTCTTT; cdr3_aa: CASSETGTNTEAFF; j_call: TRBJ1-1; clone_size: -; d_call: -; v_call: TRBV7-2
cdr3_nt: TGTGCCAGCAGCGCCGACTACGGACTAGAGACCCAGTACTTC; cdr3_aa: CASSADYGLETQYF; j_call: TRBJ2-5; clone_size: -; d_call: -; v_call: TRBV11-2
cdr3_nt: TGTGCCAGCAGCTTTGGTACAGGGGGCTTGGCCTACGAGCAGTACTTC; cdr3_aa: CASSFGTGGLAYEQYF; j_call: TRBJ2-7; clone_size: -; d_call: TRBD1; v_call: TRBV11-2
cdr3_nt: TGTGCCAGCAAGGGGAGGGGGGACCCTAACTATGGCTACACCTTC; cdr3_aa: CASKGRGDPNYGYTF; j_call: TRBJ1-2; clone_size: -; d_call: -; v_call: TRBV28
cdr3_nt: TGTGCCAGCAGTACGGGGACAGTCAATCTAGGTAACGAGCAGTACTTC; cdr3_aa: CASSTGTVNLGNEQYF; j_call: TRBJ2-7; clone_size: few; d_call: TRBD1; v_call: TRBV6-4
cdr3_nt: TGTGCCAGCAGTTCGCCGGGCCAGAGCTCCTACAATGAGCAGTTCTTC; cdr3_aa: CASSSPGQSSYNEQFF; j_call: TRBJ2-1; clone_size: once; d_call: -; v_call: TRBV27
cdr3_nt: TGCAGCGGTTCAGGGTACACTGAAGCTTTCTTT; cdr3_aa: CSGSGYTEAFF; j_call: TRBJ1-1; clone_size: -; d_call: -; v_call: TRBV29-1
cdr3_nt: TGTGCCAGCAGCTTAGGGGGGGCCGGACTGAACTATGGCTACACCTTC; cdr3_aa: CASSLGGAGLNYGYTF; j_call: TRBJ1-2; clone_size: -; d_call: -; v_call: TRBV7-9
cdr3_nt: TGCAGCGTTAAACAGGGATACGAGCAGTACTTC; cdr3_aa: CSVKQGYEQYF; j_call: TRBJ2-7; clone_size: -; d_call: -; v_call: TRBV29-1
cdr3_nt: TGTGCCAGCAGCGTAGCCCAGGGGGGGGGCTATGGCTACACCTTC; cdr3_aa: CASSVAQGGGYGYTF; j_call: TRBJ1-2; clone_size: -; d_call: TRBD1; v_call: TRBV9
cdr3_nt: TGTGCCAGCAGGGAGAGCGGGGGGGCCTCCGAGCAGTACTTC; cdr3_aa: CASRESGGASEQYF; j_call: TRBJ2-7; clone_size: -; d_call: TRBD2; v_call: TRBV27
cdr3_nt: TGTGCCAGCAGCCCATCCGTAGGGGTCAATTCACCCCTCCACTTT; cdr3_aa: CASSPSVGVNSPLHF; j_call: TRBJ1-6; clone_size: -; d_call: -; v_call: TRBV7-6
cdr3_nt: TGTGCCAGCAGTCCCCGGACAGATCGCACTGAAGCTTTCTTT; cdr3_aa: CASSPRTDRTEAFF; j_call: TRBJ1-1; clone_size: -; d_call: -; v_call: TRBV27
cdr3_nt: TGTGCCAGCGGCGGGACACCCTACGAGCAGTACTTC; cdr3_aa: CASGGTPYEQYF; j_call: TRBJ2-7; clone_size: -; d_call: -; v_call: TRBV27
cdr3_nt: TGTGCCAGCAGTCACCCGGGACAGGGGGTTGAAAAACTGTTTTTT; cdr3_aa: CASSHPGQGVEKLFF; j_call: TRBJ1-4; clone_size: -; d_call: TRBD1; v_call: TRBV28
cdr3_nt: TGTGCCAGCAGCATTAGGGGGGCGCCACAAGAGACCCAGTACTTC; cdr3_aa: CASSIRGAPQETQYF; j_call: TRBJ2-5; clone_size: -; d_call: -; v_call: TRBV11-2
cdr3_nt: TGCGCCAGCAGCCAAGATACAGGAAGGGAAGAGACCCAGTACTTC; cdr3_aa: CASSQDTGREETQYF; j_call: TRBJ2-5; clone_size: -; d_call: -; v_call: TRBV4-1
cdr3_nt: TGTGCCAGCAGCACCTCGCGGCTTTACAATGAGCAGTTCTTC; cdr3_aa: CASSTSRLYNEQFF; j_call: TRBJ2-1; clone_size: -; d_call: -; v_call: TRBV5-6
cdr3_nt: TGTGCCAGCAGTGAAGCGAGGGGGCCCTATGGCTACACCTTC; cdr3_aa: CASSEARGPYGYTF; j_call: TRBJ1-2; clone_size: -; d_call: TRBD1; v_call: TRBV6-1
cdr3_nt: TGTGCCAGCAGCCCAACTAGCGGGGGCACCGGGGAGCTGTTTTTT; cdr3_aa: CASSPTSGGTGELFF; j_call: TRBJ2-2; clone_size: -; d_call: TRBD2; v_call: TRBV5-4
cdr3_nt: TGTGCCACCAGCGCCGACGGATTCACTGAAGCTTTCTTT; cdr3_aa: CATSADGFTEAFF; j_call: TRBJ1-1; clone_size: -; d_call: -; v_call: TRBV15
cdr3_nt: TGTGCCAGCAGCGTAGAGGGTAGCGGGAGGGGGCAGTTCTTC; cdr3_aa: CASSVEGSGRGQFF; j_call: TRBJ2-1; clone_size: -; d_call: TRBD2; v_call: TRBV9
cdr3_nt: TGTGCCAGCAGTGAATCACTGTCAGGTGGCTACACCTTC; cdr3_aa: CASSESLSGGYTF; j_call: TRBJ1-2; clone_size: -; d_call: -; v_call: TRBV25-1
cdr3_nt: TGTGCCAGCAGTTTAGGGGTAGCGGGCTACACAGATACGCAGTATTTT; cdr3_aa: CASSLGVAGYTDTQYF; j_call: TRBJ2-3; clone_size: -; d_call: TRBD2; v_call: TRBV27
cdr3_nt: TGTGCCAGCAGTTCGGGGGGGTTCAGAGGGCCTGAAGCTTTCTTT; cdr3_aa: CASSSGGFRGPEAFF; j_call: TRBJ1-1; clone_size: -; d_call: -; v_call: TRBV6-5
cdr3_nt: TGTGCCAGCAGCTTAGGTGGTGACAGGAGGGGCTACACCTTC; cdr3_aa: CASSLGGDRRGYTF; j_call: TRBJ1-2; clone_size: once; d_call: -; v_call: TRBV7-9
cdr3_nt: TGTGCCAGCAGCCAAGGGGCAGACTATGGCTACACCTTC; cdr3_aa: CASSQGADYGYTF; j_call: TRBJ1-2; clone_size: -; d_call: -; v_call: TRBV4-2
cdr3_nt: TGTGCCAGCAGCCCCGGACTAGCGGGAGGAGGCCTGGAGACCCAGTACTTC; cdr3_aa: CASSPGLAGGGLETQYF; j_call: TRBJ2-5; clone_size: -; d_call: TRBD2; v_call: TRBV11-3
cdr3_nt: TGTGCCAGCAGGGAGGGAGTGGGTAATCAGCCCCAGCATTTT; cdr3_aa: CASREGVGNQPQHF; j_call: TRBJ1-5; clone_size: -; d_call: -; v_call: TRBV2
cdr3_nt: TGTGCCAGCAGCTTAACCCAGACCTCTTACTACGAGCAGTACTTC; cdr3_aa: CASSLTQTSYYEQYF; j_call: TRBJ2-7; clone_size: once; d_call: -; v_call: TRBV7-6
cdr3_nt: TGTGCCAGCAGCTTAGGGGGACAGGGGCCAGACGAGCAGTACTTC; cdr3_aa: CASSLGGQGPDEQYF; j_call: TRBJ2-7; clone_size: -; d_call: TRBD1; v_call: TRBV13
cdr3_nt: TGCGCCAGCAGCTTGGCGATAGCGGGGCTGTACAATGAGCAGTTCTTC; cdr3_aa: CASSLAIAGLYNEQFF; j_call: TRBJ2-1; clone_size: -; d_call: TRBD2; v_call: TRBV5-1
cdr3_nt: TGTGCCAGCAGTGTGGGGGGTATTAATTCACCCCTCCACTTT; cdr3_aa: CASSVGGINSPLHF; j_call: TRBJ1-6; clone_size: few; d_call: -; v_call: TRBV25-1
cdr3_nt: TGTGCCAGCAGACCGGGACAGGGTCAATACAATGAGCAGTTCTTC; cdr3_aa: CASRPGQGQYNEQFF; j_call: TRBJ2-1; clone_size: once; d_call: TRBD1; v_call: TRBV27
cdr3_nt: TGTGCCAGCTCACCAGAGGCAGGGAGGGGCTACACCTTC; cdr3_aa: CASSPEAGRGYTF; j_call: TRBJ1-2; clone_size: -; d_call: -; v_call: TRBV18
cdr3_nt: TGTGCCAGCAGCGTTGAGGGAACAGGGAGTCAGCCCCAGCATTTT; cdr3_aa: CASSVEGTGSQPQHF; j_call: TRBJ1-5; clone_size: -; d_call: -; v_call: TRBV7-8
cdr3_nt: TGTGCCAGCAGTCCCGGGACAGGGGGTAATCAGCCCCAGCATTTT; cdr3_aa: CASSPGTGGNQPQHF; j_call: TRBJ1-5; clone_size: -; d_call: TRBD1; v_call: TRBV27
cdr3_nt: TGTGCCAGCAGCTCTGGGACAGCGAACACTGAAGCTTTCTTT; cdr3_aa: CASSSGTANTEAFF; j_call: TRBJ1-1; clone_size: -; d_call: TRBD1; v_call: TRBV9